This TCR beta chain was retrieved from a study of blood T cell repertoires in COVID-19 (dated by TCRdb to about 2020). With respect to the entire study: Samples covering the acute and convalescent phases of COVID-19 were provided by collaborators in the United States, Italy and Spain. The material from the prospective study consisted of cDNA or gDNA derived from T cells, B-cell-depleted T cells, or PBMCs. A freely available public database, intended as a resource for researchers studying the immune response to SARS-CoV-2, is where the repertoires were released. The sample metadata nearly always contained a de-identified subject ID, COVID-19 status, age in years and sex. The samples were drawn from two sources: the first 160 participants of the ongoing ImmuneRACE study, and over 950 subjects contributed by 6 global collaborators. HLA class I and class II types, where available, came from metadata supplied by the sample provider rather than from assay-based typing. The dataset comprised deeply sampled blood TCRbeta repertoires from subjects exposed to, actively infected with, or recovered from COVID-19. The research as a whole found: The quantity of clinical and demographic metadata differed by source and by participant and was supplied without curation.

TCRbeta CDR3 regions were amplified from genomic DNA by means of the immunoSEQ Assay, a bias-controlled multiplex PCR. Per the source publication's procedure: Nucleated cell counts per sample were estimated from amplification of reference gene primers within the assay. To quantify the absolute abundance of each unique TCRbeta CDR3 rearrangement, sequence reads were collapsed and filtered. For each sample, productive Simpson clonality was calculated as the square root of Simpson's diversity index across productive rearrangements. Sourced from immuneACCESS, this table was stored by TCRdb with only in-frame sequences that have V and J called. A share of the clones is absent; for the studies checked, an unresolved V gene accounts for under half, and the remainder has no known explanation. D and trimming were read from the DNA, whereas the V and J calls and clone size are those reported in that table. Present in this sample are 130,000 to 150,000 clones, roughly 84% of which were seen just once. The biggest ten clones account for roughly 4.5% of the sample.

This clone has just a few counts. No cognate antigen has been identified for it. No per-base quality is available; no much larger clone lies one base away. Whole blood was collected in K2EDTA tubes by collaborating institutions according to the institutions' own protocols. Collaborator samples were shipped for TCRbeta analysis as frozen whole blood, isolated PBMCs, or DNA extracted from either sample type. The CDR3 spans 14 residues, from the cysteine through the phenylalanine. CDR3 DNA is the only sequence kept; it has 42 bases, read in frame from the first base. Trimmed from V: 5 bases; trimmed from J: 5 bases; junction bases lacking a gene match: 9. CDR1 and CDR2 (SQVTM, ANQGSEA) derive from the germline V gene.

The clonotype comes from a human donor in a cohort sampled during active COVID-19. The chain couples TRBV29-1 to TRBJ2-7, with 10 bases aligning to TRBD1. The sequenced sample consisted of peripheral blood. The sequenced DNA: TGCAGCGTTAGACCGGGACAGGGGCACGACGAGCAGTACTTC. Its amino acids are CSVRPGQGHDEQYF.